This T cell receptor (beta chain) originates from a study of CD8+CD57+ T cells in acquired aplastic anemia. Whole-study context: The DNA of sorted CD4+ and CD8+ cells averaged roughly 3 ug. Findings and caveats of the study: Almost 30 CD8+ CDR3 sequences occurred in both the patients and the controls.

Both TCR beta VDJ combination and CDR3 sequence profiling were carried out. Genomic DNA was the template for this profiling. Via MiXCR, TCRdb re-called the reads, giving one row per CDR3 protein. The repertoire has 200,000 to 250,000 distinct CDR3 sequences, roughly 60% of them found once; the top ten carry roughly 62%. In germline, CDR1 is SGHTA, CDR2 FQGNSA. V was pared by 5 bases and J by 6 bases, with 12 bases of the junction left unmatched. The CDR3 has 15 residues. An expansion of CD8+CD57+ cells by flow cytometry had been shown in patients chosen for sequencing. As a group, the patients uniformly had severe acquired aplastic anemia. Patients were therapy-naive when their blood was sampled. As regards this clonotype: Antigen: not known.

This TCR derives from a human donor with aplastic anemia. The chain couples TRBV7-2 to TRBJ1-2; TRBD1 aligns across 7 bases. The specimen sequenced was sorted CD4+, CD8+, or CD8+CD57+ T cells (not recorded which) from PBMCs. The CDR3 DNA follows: TGTGCCAGCAGCGCGAAGACAGGGCGGAGTGATGGCTACACCTTC. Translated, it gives CASSAKTGRSDGYTF. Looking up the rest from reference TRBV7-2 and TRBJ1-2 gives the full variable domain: GAGVSQSPSNKVTEKGKDVELRCDPISGHTALYWYRQSLGQGLEFLIYFQGNSAPDKSGLPSDRFSAERTGGSVSTLTIQRTQQEDSAVYLCASSAKTGRSDGYTFGSGTRLTVV.